Below are 12 T cell receptor beta chains sequenced from a single sample in a study of cytomegalovirus exposure and HLA in healthy donors. The study ran its PCR with 60 Vbeta and 13 Jbeta primers. Method: immunoSEQ multiplex PCR; TCRdb's copy keeps in-frame clones and lacks some. The data contain about 100,000 clones, 82% of them seen just once; the ten biggest clones take up 2% to 3%. Sequences were obtained from PBMCs. The receptors here all came from a young man in good health and CMV-seropositive.

The rearrangement uses TRBV30 and TRBJ2-1; 7 bases line up with TRBD1. This CDR3 is built from 15 residues. The germline gives CDR1 GTSNPN, CDR2 SVGIG (reference sequence). V was clipped by 5 bases and J by 8 bases; unmatched bases: 15. The CDR3 DNA is TGTGCCTGGTCTGACAGGGCCCTCCCCAGCCATGAGCAGTTCTTC. Protein sequence: CAWSDRALPSHEQFF.

The V gene is TRBV6-5, the J gene TRBJ2-7; D is unresolved. V was trimmed by 8 bases and J by 2 bases, leaving 19 bases between them. CDR3 size: 15 residues. Germline CDR1 is MNHEY and CDR2 is SVGAGI. CDR3 region: CASSRSETRTYEQYF. The CDR3 DNA is TGTGCCAGCTCTAGGTCCGAGACTCGAACCTACGAGCAGTACTTC.

The count of this clone is one. The chain has TRBV27 and TRBJ2-5, with D possibly being TRBD2 (5 bases). This CDR3 is built from 11 residues. The germline V gene encodes CDR1 MNHEY and CDR2 SMNVEV (reference sequence). With 4 bases removed from V and 5 bases from J, the gap between germline ends came to 5 bases. CDR3 nucleotide sequence: TGTGCCAGCAGTTCGGGGGAGACCCAGTACTTC. Amino acid sequence: CASSSGETQYF.

V and J are TRBV19 and TRBJ2-1; 9 nucleotides align to TRBD1. V lost 7 bases and J lost 8; bases outside the gene matches: 12. The CDR3 length is 15 residues. Per germline, CDR1 LNHDA and CDR2 SQIVND (reference sequence). The CDR3 nucleotides are TGTGCCAGTACGACCGGGACAGGGCCGGGCGATGAGCAGTTCTTC. Translating it yields CASTTGTGPGDEQFF.

In DNA form, the CDR3 reads TGCGCCAGCAGCTTCCAGGGCGACACTGAAGCTTTCTTT. Translating gives CASSFQGDTEAFF. The chain recombines TRBV5-1 with TRBJ1-1; a possible D gene is TRBD1 (5 bases). The CDR3 is 13 residues long. Trimming left V 2 bases short and J 3 bases short, with 8 bases between. The germline CDR1 and CDR2 sequences are SGHRS and YFSETQ.

The CDR3 DNA follows: TGTGCCAGCAGCAATCAGGGCCGAAATCAGCCCCAGCATTTT. Its protein product is CASSNQGRNQPQHF. The chain has TRBV11-2 and TRBJ1-5; D might be TRBD1 (5 bases). This CDR3 contains 14 residues. CDR1 is SGHAT, CDR2 FQNNGV, per germline. Trimming removed 5 bases from V and 4 bases from J, with 12 bases in between.

The sample holds a few counts of this clone. The rearrangement uses TRBV11-3 and TRBJ2-7; 10 positions agree with TRBD1. The CDR3 length is 16 residues. Germline CDR1 reads SGHNT; CDR2 reads YENEEA. V was clipped by 5 bases and J by 6 bases; unmatched bases: 13. CDR3 sequence reads: CASSTAGTGDYVEQYF. The CDR3 nucleotides are TGTGCCAGCAGCACCGCCGGGACAGGGGATTACGTCGAGCAGTACTTC.

This clone has a single count. This chain uses TRBV18 with TRBJ1-2, with 8 bases fitting TRBD1. This CDR3 contains 14 residues. CDR1 is KGHSH and CDR2 is LQKENI in the germline V gene. J gave up 3 bases and V 1 base, and 1 base lay outside the gene matches. CDR3 DNA sequence: TGTGCCAGCTCACCACTGACAGGGGACTATGGCTACACCTTC. Its translation is CASSPLTGDYGYTF.

V and J are TRBV19 and TRBJ1-1; D ambiguous. The V gene's germline CDR1 is LNHDA and CDR2 SQIVND (reference sequence). Deletions cut 3 bases from V and 10 bases from J, with 12 bases between. The CDR3 contains 12 residues. The CDR3 nucleotides are TGTGCCAGTAGTATTTGGGCGGGTAGAGCTTTCTTT. Translated: CASSIWAGRAFF.

This chain connects TRBV6-1 to TRBJ2-1, with 10 bases fitting TRBD1. Germline V CDR1 and CDR2: MNHNS, SASEGT. After removal of 6 bases from V and 15 bases from J, the junction contained 14 bases not matched to a gene. This CDR3 contains 14 residues. CDR3 sequence: CASSGTGVLIRRFF. The CDR3 bases are TGTGCCAGCAGCGGGACAGGGGTTTTGATTCGTCGGTTCTTC.

The chain uses TRBV5-1 and TRBJ2-1; 9 positions agree with TRBD1. Germline CDR1 reads SGHRS; CDR2 reads YFSETQ. V trimming: 4 bases; J trimming: 6 bases; junction bases outside the gene matches: 8. This CDR3 has 15 residues. This CDR3 reads CASSPEPGQGNEQFF. In DNA, the CDR3 is TGCGCCAGCAGCCCGGAGCCGGGACAGGGCAATGAGCAGTTCTTC. The full variable domain, completed using reference TRBV5-1 and TRBJ2-1, is KAGVTQTPRYLIKTRGQQVTLSCSPISGHRSVSWYQQTPGQGLQFLFEYFSETQRNKGNFPGRFSGRQFSNSRSEMNVSTLELGDSALYLCASSPEPGQGNEQFFGPGTRLTVL.

This chain links TRBV7-9 with TRBJ1-1, with D possibly being TRBD1 (5 bases). Per germline, CDR1 SEHNR and CDR2 FQNEAQ (reference sequence). The V and J ends lost 7 bases and 5 bases respectively, with 20 bases between them. The CDR3 runs 15 residues. CDR3 nucleotide sequence: TGTGCCAGCAACCCGGGCGGGGCAGGGAGGACTGAAGCTTTCTTT. Translating it yields CASNPGGAGRTEAFF.